This T cell receptor (beta chain) stems from a study of shared clonotypes between healthy human individuals. Concerning this clone: The antigen is undetermined.

Germline CDR1 and CDR2: SEHNR and FQNEAQ (reference sequence). The J segment lost 7 bases and the V segment lost 5 bases, leaving 6 bases of the junction unmatched. The CDR3 is made up of 14 amino acids. Recent acute infections and vaccinations were absent in the healthy HIV-negative adult donors. Study-wide results and limits: Donor clonotype sharing was expected to depend on sequencing depth.

The assay ran at deep level. Authors' processing steps: Owing to the provision of junction-only sequences devoid of quality scores by immunoSEQ, filtering differed. The data were produced by immunoSEQ multiplex PCR, yet TCRdb's version contains in-frame clones alone and is incomplete. V, J and clone size reflect that table, while D and trimming were determined from the DNA. The profile covers roughly 500,000 clones, with around 78% appearing a single time and 10% to 15% taken by the ten largest. This sequence joins TRBV7-9 and TRBJ2-1; 9 nucleotides align to TRBD2. The sequencing sample was made of PBMCs. This TCR came from a middle-aged woman in good health. Some clones in this sample may be carry-over from other donors' samples. The CDR3 DNA follows: TGTGCCAGCAGCCATAGCGGGAGAGGGAATGAGCAGTTCTTC. This sequence encodes CASSHSGRGNEQFF.